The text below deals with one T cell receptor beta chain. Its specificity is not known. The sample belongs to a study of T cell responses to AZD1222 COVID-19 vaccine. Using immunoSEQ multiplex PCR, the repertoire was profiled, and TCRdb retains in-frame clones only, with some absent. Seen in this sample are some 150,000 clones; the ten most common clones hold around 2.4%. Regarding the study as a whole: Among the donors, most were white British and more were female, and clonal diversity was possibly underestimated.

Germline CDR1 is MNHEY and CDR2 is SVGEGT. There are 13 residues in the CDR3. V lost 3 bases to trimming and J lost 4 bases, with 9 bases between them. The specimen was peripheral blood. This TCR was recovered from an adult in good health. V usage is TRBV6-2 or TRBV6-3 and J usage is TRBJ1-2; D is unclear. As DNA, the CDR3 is TGTGCCAGCAGTTATGGACGGGGCTATGGCTACACCTTC. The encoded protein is CASSYGRGYGYTF.